What follows are 2 T cell receptor beta chains derived from one specimen sequenced in a study of T cell repertoires in cytomegalovirus infection. TCRdb fed the reads into MiXCR, producing one record per CDR3 protein. Of under 250,000 distinct CDR3 sequences listed, approximately 13% are singletons. Sequenced sample: PBMCs. The source is a human donor in good health (CMV status not recorded). Some clones in this sample may be carry-over from other donors' samples.

The chain is built from TRBV2 and TRBJ2-7, with a tentative D call TRBD1 (5 bases). Germline CDR1 reads SNHLY; CDR2 reads FYNNEI. The CDR3 totals 14 residues. Trimming shortened V by 6 bases and J by 0 bases, and 12 bases separated the two germline ends. DNA of the CDR3: TGTGCCAGCAGGATAGTACAGGCCTCCTACGAGCAGTACTTC. Its translation is CASRIVQASYEQYF.

This clonotype was observed many times. The chain links TRBV7-2 to TRBJ1-3; D is uncertain. CDR3 size: 14 residues. Germline V lookup: CDR1 SGHTA, CDR2 FQGNSA. The V gene lost 7 bases and the J gene lost 0 bases, with 10 bases spanning the gap. The CDR3 sequence: CASKGSLSGNTIYF. CDR3 DNA sequence: TGTGCCAGCAAAGGCAGCCTCTCTGGAAACACCATATATTTT.